The 2 T cell receptor beta chains listed next were all sequenced from one sample in a study of spatial heterogeneity in lung cancer. Time point reported: sample taken at primary tumor resection. Via MiXCR, TCRdb re-called the 5' RACE reads, giving one row per CDR3 protein. The sample has tens of thousands of distinct CDR3 sequences, 12% seen once. The sample in question was PBMCs, obtained at surgery. These receptors were taken from a male donor with early-stage non-small cell lung cancer.

This clonotype showed up many times. The chain links TRBV11-2 to TRBJ2-1, with D unclear. CDR1 is SGHAT and CDR2 is FQNNGV in the germline V gene. V was trimmed by 1 base and J by 2 bases, leaving 9 bases between them. There are 15 residues in the CDR3. CDR3 DNA: TGTGCCAGCAGCTTAGGAGTAGGCCCCTACAATGAGCAGTTCTTC. Translation: CASSLGVGPYNEQFF. Full variable domain (rest looked up from reference TRBV11-2 and TRBJ2-1): EAGVAQSPRYKIIEKRQSVAFWCNPISGHATLYWYQQILGQGPKLLIQFQNNGVVDDSQLPKDRFSAERLKGVDSTLKIQPAKLEDSAVYLCASSLGVGPYNEQFFGPGTRLTVL.

J is TRBJ1-1 and V is TRBV5-5; possible D gene TRBD1, 6 bases. CDR1 is SGHKS and CDR2 is YYEKEE in the germline V gene (reference sequence). CDR3 length: 14 residues. Trimming cost V 2 bases and J 3 bases, with 11 bases left between them. The CDR3 spells CASSFGTRYTEAFF. The CDR3 DNA follows: TGTGCCAGCAGCTTTGGGACAAGGTACACTGAAGCTTTCTTT.